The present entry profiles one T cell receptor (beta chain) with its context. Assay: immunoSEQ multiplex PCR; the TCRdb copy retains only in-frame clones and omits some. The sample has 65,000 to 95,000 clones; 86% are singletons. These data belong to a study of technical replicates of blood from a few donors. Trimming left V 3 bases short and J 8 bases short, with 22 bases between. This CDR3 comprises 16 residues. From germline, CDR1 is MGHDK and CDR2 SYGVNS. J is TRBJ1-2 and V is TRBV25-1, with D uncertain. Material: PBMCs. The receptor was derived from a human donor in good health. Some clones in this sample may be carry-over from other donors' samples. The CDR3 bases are TGTGCCAGCAGTGATAACTTTTCAGGAATATTCGGCGGCTACACCTTC. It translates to CASSDNFSGIFGGYTF.